This entry lists 20 T cell receptor beta chains sequenced from one sample in a study of T cells in localized non-small cell lung cancer. This table comes from immunoSEQ multiplex PCR, and its TCRdb copy is limited to in-frame clones, with some not included. This table holds fewer than 13,000 clones, roughly 81% found once. This specimen was peripheral blood, taken before any cancer treatment. These receptors all come from a male donor aged 60 or over with stage III lung adenocarcinoma.

The chain carries TRBV11-2 and TRBJ2-5, with D unclear. The CDR3 totals 13 residues. Germline V gene lookup returns CDR1 SGHAT and CDR2 FQNNGV. The V end was cut by 1 base, the J end by 0 bases, with 3 bases between. The chain's CDR3 is CASSLVHQETQYF. CDR3 nucleotide sequence: TGTGCCAGCAGCTTAGTCCACCAAGAGACCCAGTACTTC.

This chain connects TRBV4-3 to TRBJ2-2, with D unclear. The CDR3 totals 13 residues. The germline V gene encodes CDR1 LGHNA and CDR2 YSLEER. V lost 4 bases, J lost 7 bases, and 10 bases lay in between. The CDR3 coding sequence is TGCGCCAGCAGCCTAAAGGGTAACGGGGAGCTGTTTTTT. This encodes CASSLKGNGELFF.

This rearrangement joins TRBV29-1 to TRBJ2-3; 8 bases are a match to TRBD1. There are 13 residues in the CDR3. The germline V gene has CDR1 SQVTM and CDR2 ANQGSEA. V dropped 3 bases and J dropped 6; count of bases not matched to a gene: 5. The CDR3, as DNA: TGCAGCGTTGATAGAAGGACAGGGGATACGCAGTATTTT. Translating it yields CSVDRRTGDTQYF.

The chain recombines TRBV6-5 with TRBJ2-5; the match to TRBD1 covers 7 bases. This CDR3 has 13 residues. Germline values: CDR1 MNHEY, CDR2 SVGAGI. V gave up 7 bases and J gave up 5 bases; unmatched junction bases: 7. As DNA, the CDR3 is TGTGCCAGCATCCAACAGGGGCGGGAGACCCAGTACTTC. This encodes CASIQQGRETQYF.

V is TRBV21-1 and J is TRBJ2-2; the listed D gene, TRBD2, was not tested against the DNA. TRBV21-1 has pseudogene status. This CDR3 contains 18 residues. The CDR3 DNA reads as TGTGCCAGCCCCTATGGGACTAGCGGGACGGCGAACACCGGGGAGCTGTTTTTT. It is translated as CASPYGTSGTANTGELFF.

The genes are TRBV7-9 and TRBJ2-1; 8 nucleotides align to TRBD2. The CDR3 is 16 residues long. Looked up from germline, CDR1 is SEHNR and CDR2 is FQNEAQ (reference sequence). Germline trimming cut 0 bases from V and 5 bases from J; bases unmatched to any gene: 6. CDR3 protein: CASSLAGGRRDNEQFF. The CDR3 DNA follows: TGTGCCAGCAGCTTAGCGGGCGGGAGGCGAGACAATGAGCAGTTCTTC.

The chain has TRBV27 and TRBJ2-2; D remains ambiguous. This CDR3 comprises 15 residues. The germline CDR1 and CDR2 sequences are MNHEY and SMNVEV (reference sequence). The V end lost 6 bases, the J end lost 6 bases, and 17 bases lay between the germline ends. CDR3 amino acids: CASSRRALYPGELFF. The CDR3 DNA is TGTGCCAGCAGCCGTAGGGCCCTCTATCCCGGGGAGCTGTTTTTT.

The rearrangement links TRBV5-1 to TRBJ2-2, with D possibly matching TRBD1 (6 bases). Trimming shortened V by 2 bases and J by 3 bases, and 14 bases separated the two germline ends. Germline assignment: CDR1 SGHRS and CDR2 YFSETQ. The CDR3 runs 16 residues. The DNA of the CDR3 is TGCGCCAGCAGCTTAAAGGGGGTCGTTGACACCGGGGAGCTGTTTTTT. Amino acid sequence: CASSLKGVVDTGELFF.

CDR3 sequence: CASSFEEDQETQYF. For the CDR3, the DNA is TGTGCCAGCAGTTTTGAGGAGGACCAAGAGACCCAGTACTTC. The gene calls are TRBV28 and TRBJ2-5; D is possibly TRBD2 (5 bases). The CDR3 contains 14 residues. Deletions cut 3 bases from V and 0 bases from J, with 8 bases between. From germline, CDR1 is MDHEN and CDR2 SYDVKM.

This sequence joins TRBV5-1 and TRBJ2-1; tentatively, D is TRBD2 (6 bases). The CDR3 consists of 16 residues. V was clipped by 0 bases and J by 4 bases, with 14 bases between them. CDR1 is SGHRS and CDR2 is YFSETQ in the germline V gene. The CDR3 protein is CASSLGSWGEYNEQFF. Written as DNA, the CDR3 is TGCGCCAGCAGCTTGGGAAGTTGGGGGGAGTACAATGAGCAGTTCTTC.

The chain combines TRBV7-6 with TRBJ1-4; 9 bases fit TRBD1. The CDR3 totals 19 residues. V lost 4 bases to trimming and J lost 7 bases; unmatched junction nucleotides: 19. Germline V CDR1 and CDR2: SGHVS, FNYEAQ. CDR3 sequence: CASSSQESFRTGVGEKLFF. The CDR3, as DNA: TGTGCCAGCAGCTCCCAAGAATCTTTTAGGACAGGGGTTGGTGAAAAACTGTTTTTT.

The V call is TRBV29-1, the J call TRBJ2-2, with TRBD1 matching over 8 bases. This CDR3 spans 15 amino acids. After removal of 6 bases from V and 3 bases from J, the junction contained 9 bases not matched to a gene. The V gene's germline CDR1 is SQVTM and CDR2 ANQGSEA. The CDR3 region has the DNA TGCAGCGTGGCCCCGACAGGGGCAGACACCGGGGAGCTGTTTTTT. It specifies CSVAPTGADTGELFF.

The chain uses TRBV27 and TRBJ1-2; D is ambiguous. The CDR3 is 11 amino acids. CDR1 and CDR2 from the germline V gene are MNHEY and SMNVEV (reference sequence). V lost 5 bases, J lost 4 bases, and 5 bases lay in between. CDR3 sequence reads: CASSEGYGYTF. For the CDR3, the DNA is TGTGCCAGCAGTGAAGGCTATGGCTACACCTTC.

The chain employs TRBV7-9 and TRBJ1-5; 7 nucleotides align to TRBD1. The germline V gene has CDR1 SEHNR and CDR2 FQNEAQ (reference sequence). This CDR3 is built from 15 residues. Trimming at V came to 8 bases and at J to 6 bases, leaving 13 bases not matched to a gene. CDR3 nucleotides: TGTGCCAGCGGCGGGGCAGGGGGGCTCGGTCAGCCCCAGCATTTT. This codes for CASGGAGGLGQPQHF.

The chain couples TRBV19 to TRBJ2-5, with D perhaps matching TRBD2 (6 bases). V lost 9 bases and J 3 bases, leaving 14 bases between the germline ends. CDR1 and CDR2 from the germline V gene are LNHDA and SQIVND (reference sequence). This CDR3 is 13 amino acids long. Here the CDR3 reads CASATGSKETQYF. The CDR3 bases are TGTGCCAGCGCGACCGGGAGTAAAGAGACCCAGTACTTC.

V gene TRBV5-8 combines with J gene TRBJ2-2; D is ambiguous. Per the germline V gene, CDR1 is SGHTS and CDR2 is YDEGEE. The CDR3 runs to 15 residues. V lost 0 bases and J lost 3, with 9 bases in between. The CDR3 sequence: CASSLVIRDTGELFF. For the CDR3, the DNA is TGTGCCAGCAGCTTGGTCATCCGAGACACCGGGGAGCTGTTTTTT.

The chain combines TRBV19 with TRBJ2-5; D perhaps matches TRBD2 (6 bases). CDR1 and CDR2 (germline): LNHDA, SQIVND (reference sequence). Trimming removed 3 bases at V and 4 bases at J, with 15 bases between. The CDR3 sequence is 15 residues long. The CDR3 coding sequence is TGTGCCAGTAGTATGGCTAGCGCCCCGGGAGAGACCCAGTACTTC. Its translation: CASSMASAPGETQYF.

The genes are TRBV7-8 and TRBJ2-1; D assignment may be TRBD1 or TRBD2 (6 bases each). Germline CDR1 is SGHVS and CDR2 is FQNEAQ. Trimming stripped 5 bases from V and 8 bases from J, with 13 bases between. CDR3 length: 13 amino acids. CDR3 nucleotides: TGTGCCAGCAGCGACCGGGGGCGGGATGAGCAGTTCTTC. As protein: CASSDRGRDEQFF.

The chain couples TRBV6-1 to TRBJ2-5, with 13 bases that match TRBD2. This CDR3 has 15 amino acids. V dropped 6 bases and J dropped 5; count of bases not matched to a gene: 6. Germline CDR1 reads MNHNS; CDR2 reads SASEGT. This CDR3 reads CASRGLAGWEETQYF. CDR3 bases: TGTGCCAGCAGGGGACTAGCGGGGTGGGAGGAGACCCAGTACTTC.

This clone was counted a single time. The rearrangement joins TRBV5-6 to TRBJ2-1, with no clear D. Germline V gene data show CDR1 as SGHDT and CDR2 as YYEEEE. The germline V and J ends were trimmed by 3 bases and 15 bases, with 16 bases remaining between them. This CDR3 region has 12 residues. The CDR3 DNA reads TGTGCCAGCAGCTCCAACTACGCTGATCGGTTCTTC. Translating gives CASSSNYADRFF.